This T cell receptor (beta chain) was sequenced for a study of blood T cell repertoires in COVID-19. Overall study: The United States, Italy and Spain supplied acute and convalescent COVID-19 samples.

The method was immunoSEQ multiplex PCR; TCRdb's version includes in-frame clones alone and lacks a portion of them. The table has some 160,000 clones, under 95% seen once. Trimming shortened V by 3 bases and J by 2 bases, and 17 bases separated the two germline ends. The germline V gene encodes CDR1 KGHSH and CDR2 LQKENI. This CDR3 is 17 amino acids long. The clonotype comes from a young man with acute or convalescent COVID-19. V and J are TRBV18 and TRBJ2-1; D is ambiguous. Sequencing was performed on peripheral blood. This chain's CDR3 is CASSPSLGYHTYNEQFF. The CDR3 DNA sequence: TGTGCCAGCTCACCGAGTCTGGGCTACCACACCTACAATGAGCAGTTCTTC.